This T cell receptor beta chain stems from a study of blood T cell repertoires in COVID-19. Study in general: T cells, B-cell-depleted T cells, or PBMCs provided the cDNA or gDNA that served as material.

Before being deemed recovered, Cohort 3 donors had two negative PCRs, clearance, or symptom resolution. J lost 7 bases, V lost 5 bases, and 14 bases had no gene match. Germline assignment: CDR1 SGHRS and CDR2 YFSETQ. The CDR3 totals 16 residues. Sequencing used immunoSEQ multiplex PCR; TCRdb keeps in-frame clones, though not all of them. The data contain 350,000 to 450,000 clones, approximately 90% of them singletons. The source of this sequence is a man aged 30 to 39 who had recovered from COVID-19. The sequencing input was PBMCs or T cells enriched from blood (not recorded which). The V call is TRBV5-1, the J call TRBJ1-4, with 7 bases lining up with TRBD1. CDR3 region: CASSSVSTGDTEKLFF. The CDR3, as DNA: TGCGCCAGCAGTTCCGTTTCAACAGGGGACACTGAAAAACTGTTTTTT.